This T cell receptor (beta chain) derives from a study of blood T cell repertoires in COVID-19. Study background: Acute and convalescent COVID-19 samples came from the United States, Italy and Spain.

Clones were sequenced by immunoSEQ multiplex PCR, and TCRdb holds only the in-frame ones, with some missing. The sample has under 350,000 clones, 83% seen once. The germline CDR1 and CDR2 sequences are SGHRS and YFSETQ. V was pared by 1 base and J by 6 bases, with 13 bases between. The CDR3 runs to 15 residues. The V call is TRBV5-1, the J call TRBJ2-2; maybe TRBD1 (6 bases). The clonotype originates from a man between 60 and 70 years old who had recovered from COVID-19. The source material was peripheral blood. The CDR3 DNA follows: TGCGCCAGCAGCTTGTACCAGGGGAAAGCCGGGGAGCTGTTTTTT. Translated, it gives CASSLYQGKAGELFF.